The TCR beta chain described here comes from a study of T cell repertoires in cytomegalovirus infection. Germline assignment: CDR1 MDHEN and CDR2 SYDVKM. The CDR3 has 16 amino acids. Trimming left V 10 bases short and J 12 bases short, with 30 bases between. Each CDR3 protein is one row after TCRdb ran MiXCR on the reads. The sample holds about 340,000 distinct CDR3 sequences, roughly 29% seen once. Regarding this clonotype: Its target is not known.

Sequencing was performed on cultured PBMCs, taken from culture after CMV antigen stimulation. The receptor's source is a human donor in good health (CMV status not recorded). Some clones in this sample may be carry-over from other donors' samples. The V gene is TRBV28, the J gene TRBJ1-4; perhaps TRBD1 as D (5 bases). DNA of the CDR3: TGTGCCACCTCCCCTTTCCGGGGCCCCGACCAAGGGGAACTGTTTTTT. Its translation: CATSPFRGPDQGELFF.